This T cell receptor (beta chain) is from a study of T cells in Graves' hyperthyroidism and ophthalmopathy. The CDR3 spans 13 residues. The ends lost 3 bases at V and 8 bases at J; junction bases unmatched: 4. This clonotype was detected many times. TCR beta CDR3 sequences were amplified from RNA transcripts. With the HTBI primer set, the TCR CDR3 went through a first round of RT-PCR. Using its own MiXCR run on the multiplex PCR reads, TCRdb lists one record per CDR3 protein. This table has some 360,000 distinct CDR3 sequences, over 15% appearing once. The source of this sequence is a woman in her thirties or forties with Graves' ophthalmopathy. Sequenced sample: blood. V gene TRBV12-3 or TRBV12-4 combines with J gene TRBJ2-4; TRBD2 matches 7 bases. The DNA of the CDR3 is TGTGCCAGCAGTTTGAAGGGAGGGGACATTCAGTACTTC. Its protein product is CASSLKGGDIQYF.